One sample yielded the 17 T cell receptor beta chains listed below, sequenced in a study of identical twins. A single record per CDR3 protein comes from TCRdb applying MiXCR to the 5' RACE reads. The sample contains 1,800,000 or so distinct CDR3 sequences, less than 35% of which appear only once. The sample comprised cord blood. Receptor source: a newborn girl in good health.

This chain uses TRBV28 with TRBJ1-4; tentatively, D is TRBD1 (6 bases). This CDR3 is built from 15 residues. CDR1 MDHEN and CDR2 SYDVKM come from the germline V gene. Between the trimmed V and J ends, which lost 2 bases and 7 bases, there was a span of 14 bases. In nucleotides, the CDR3 is TGTGCCAGCAGTTTAGTCGGGGGGCTATCTGAAAAACTGTTTTTT. It specifies CASSLVGGLSEKLFF.

The gene calls are TRBV2 and TRBJ2-2; the match to TRBD1 covers 7 bases. There are 15 residues in the CDR3. From germline, CDR1 is SNHLY and CDR2 FYNNEI. The ends lost 1 base at V and 4 bases at J; junction bases unmatched: 3. The CDR3 reads CASSEEAGGTGELFF. CDR3 sequence (DNA): TGTGCCAGCAGTGAAGAGGCAGGGGGCACCGGGGAGCTGTTTTTT. Using reference TRBV2 and TRBJ2-2 for the parts outside the CDR3, the full variable domain is EPEVTQTPSHQVTQMGQEVILRCVPISNHLYFYWYRQILGQKVEFLVSFYNNEISEKSEIFDDQFSVERPDGSNFTLKIRSTKLEDSAMYFCASSEEAGGTGELFFGEGSRLTVL.

The table lists this clonotype with a few counts. This chain uses TRBV10-3 with TRBJ2-1, with D hard to call. Germline values: CDR1 ENHRY, CDR2 SYGVKD. The CDR3 consists of 12 residues. Trimming pared 4 bases from V and 4 bases from J, leaving 5 bases between. This CDR3 is CAISVVYNEQFF. As DNA, the CDR3 is TGTGCCATCAGTGTCGTTTACAATGAGCAGTTCTTC.

This chain's CDR3 is CASSLGRALGYTF. The CDR3 nucleotides are TGTGCCAGCAGTTTGGGCAGGGCATTAGGCTACACCTTC. V is TRBV12-3 or TRBV12-4 and J is TRBJ1-2, with a tentative D call TRBD1 (5 bases). The CDR3 contains 13 residues. Deletions cut 3 bases from V and 8 bases from J, with 13 bases between.

This clonotype turned up a few times. The chain carries TRBV25-1 and TRBJ2-1, with unresolved D. Germline assignment: CDR1 MGHDK and CDR2 SYGVNS. This CDR3 is built from 14 residues. The ends were cut back, 9 bases at V and 0 bases at J, with 12 bases in the middle. The CDR3 nucleotides are TGTGCCAGTCAAGCGCTAAGCTCCTACAATGAGCAGTTCTTC. Protein: CASQALSSYNEQFF.

This clonotype has just a few counts. The chain employs TRBV5-1 and TRBJ2-1; TRBD1 aligns across 11 bases. J lost 9 bases, V lost 2 bases, and 10 bases had no gene match. The CDR3 runs 16 residues. Germline-derived CDR1 and CDR2 are SGHRS and YFSETQ. CDR3 nucleotides: TGCGCCAGCAGCTTCGAAGGACAGGGGGCAGTTAGTGAGCAGTTCTTC. Protein sequence: CASSFEGQGAVSEQFF.

This chain links TRBV2 with TRBJ2-1; 11 nucleotides agree with TRBD2. The CDR3 contains 13 residues. The J segment lost 13 bases and the V segment lost 8 bases, leaving 10 bases of the junction unmatched. CDR1 and CDR2 from the germline V gene are SNHLY and FYNNEI. The CDR3 sequence is CASVIGLAGKQFF. The CDR3 DNA reads TGTGCCAGCGTTATCGGACTAGCGGGTAAACAGTTCTTC.

This clonotype was observed a few times. The chain joins TRBV5-5 to TRBJ2-2; no clear D. V lost 2 bases and J lost 4, with 15 bases in between. This CDR3 contains 16 residues. Germline V gene sequence: CDR1 SGHKS, CDR2 YYEKEE (reference sequence). In DNA form, the CDR3 reads TGTGCCAGCAGCTTTCTTGCCGGAAAGGTCACCGGGGAGCTGTTTTTT. It translates to CASSFLAGKVTGELFF.

The chain joins TRBV18 to TRBJ2-1; 9 bases fit TRBD2. V was clipped by 4 bases and J by 3 bases; unmatched bases: 10. The CDR3 contains 17 residues. From germline, CDR1 is KGHSH and CDR2 LQKENI. The CDR3 coding sequence is TGTGCCAGCTCACAGGTTAGCGGGAGAGGTAACTACAATGAGCAGTTCTTC. As protein: CASSQVSGRGNYNEQFF. Full variable domain (missing parts from reference TRBV18 and TRBJ2-1): NAGVMQNPRHLVRRRGQEARLRCSPMKGHSHVYWYRQLPEEGLKFMVYLQKENIIDESGMPKERFSAEFPKEGPSILRIQQVVRGDSAAYFCASSQVSGRGNYNEQFFGPGTRLTVL.

This clonotype appeared a few times. The chain links TRBV29-1 to TRBJ2-1; a possible D gene is TRBD2 (6 bases). Germline V gives CDR1 SQVTM, CDR2 ANQGSEA. This CDR3 has 13 residues. V was clipped by 4 bases and J by 2 bases, with 9 bases between them. CDR3 amino acids: CSVAPGAYNEQFF. CDR3 in DNA: TGCAGCGTTGCTCCGGGGGCCTACAATGAGCAGTTCTTC.

There are many counts of this clonotype. This rearrangement joins TRBV29-1 to TRBJ1-2, with 7 bases aligning to TRBD1. The CDR3 is 13 amino acids. With 6 bases clipped from V and 4 bases from J, the junction kept 8 bases outside the gene matches. The germline V gene has CDR1 SQVTM and CDR2 ANQGSEA. Here the CDR3 DNA reads TGCAGCGTCCGGACCCGGGACAGCTATGGCTACACCTTC. The encoded protein is CSVRTRDSYGYTF. Full variable domain (missing parts from reference TRBV29-1 and TRBJ1-2): SAVISQKPSRDICQRGTSLTIQCQVDSQVTMMFWYRQQPGQSLTLIATANQGSEATYESGFVIDKFPISRPNLTFSTLTVSNMSPEDSSIYLCSVRTRDSYGYTFGSGTRLTVV.

This clonotype was picked up one time. This chain links TRBV5-1 with TRBJ2-7, with D perhaps matching TRBD1 or TRBD2 (5 bases each). CDR3 length: 18 residues. V lost 0 bases and J lost 7, with 26 bases in between. CDR1 is SGHRS, CDR2 YFSETQ, per germline. CDR3 nucleotides: TGCGCCAGCAGCTTGGTGGGAGAGCCCTTGGGGCTCCACAATGAGCAGTACTTC. Its translation is CASSLVGEPLGLHNEQYF.

The chain carries TRBV2 and TRBJ2-5, with D uncertain. The J call is doubtful: the DNA matches TRBJ2-7 better. The CDR3 has 15 residues. In germline, CDR1 is SNHLY, CDR2 FYNNEI. This CDR3 reads CASSDRPYFGHEQYF. The CDR3 nucleotides read TGTGCCAGCAGTGACAGGCCCTATTTCGGGCACGAGCAGTACTTC.

This clonotype showed up many times. This chain links TRBV6-5 with TRBJ2-3; 7 nucleotides line up with TRBD2. The CDR3 sequence is 13 residues long. The V gene end was trimmed by 4 bases and the J gene end by 4 bases; junction bases not matched to a gene: 2. Per the germline V gene, CDR1 is MNHEY and CDR2 is SVGAGI. The CDR3 DNA follows: TGTGCCAGCAGTTTGACTAGCTCAGATACGCAGTATTTT. Translating it yields CASSLTSSDTQYF.

The chain is built from TRBV20-1 and TRBJ2-3; D gene unclear. CDR1 is DFQATT, CDR2 SNEGSKA, per germline (reference sequence). The CDR3 length is 15 residues. Deletions cut 3 bases from V and 0 bases from J, with 13 bases between. The CDR3 loop is CSASSPATSTDTQYF. CDR3 DNA sequence: TGCAGTGCTAGCAGCCCGGCCACTAGCACAGATACGCAGTATTTT.

In this sample, this clonotype turned up a few times. The gene calls are TRBV7-9 and TRBJ2-1; possibly TRBD2 for D (6 bases). V lost 2 bases and J lost 0, with 14 bases in between. CDR3 length: 17 residues. Germline V gene sequence: CDR1 SEHNR, CDR2 FQNEAQ (reference sequence). CDR3 coding DNA: TGTGCCAGCAGCTTACGCGGGGCCCAAAGCTCCTACAATGAGCAGTTCTTC. It translates to CASSLRGAQSSYNEQFF.

This clonotype was picked up a small number of times. The V and J genes are TRBV2 and TRBJ2-2, with 14 bases fitting TRBD2. CDR1 SNHLY and CDR2 FYNNEI come from the germline V gene. J was trimmed by 4 bases and V by 8 bases; bases with no gene match: 3. This CDR3 spans 15 amino acids. The CDR3 region is CASRGLAGGTGELFF. The CDR3 DNA reads as TGTGCCAGCCGAGGACTAGCGGGGGGCACCGGGGAGCTGTTTTTT.